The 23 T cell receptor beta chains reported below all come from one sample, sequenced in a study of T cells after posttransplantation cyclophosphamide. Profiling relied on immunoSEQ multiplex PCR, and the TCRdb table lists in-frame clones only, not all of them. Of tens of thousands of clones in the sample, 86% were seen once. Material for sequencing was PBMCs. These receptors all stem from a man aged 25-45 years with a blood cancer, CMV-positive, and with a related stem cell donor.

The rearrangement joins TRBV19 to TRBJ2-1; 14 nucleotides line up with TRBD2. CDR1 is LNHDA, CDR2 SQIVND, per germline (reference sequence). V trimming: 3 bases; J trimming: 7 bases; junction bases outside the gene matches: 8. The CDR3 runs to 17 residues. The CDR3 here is CASSMGRLAGGVNEQFF. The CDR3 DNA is TGTGCCAGTAGTATGGGGCGACTAGCGGGAGGGGTAAATGAGCAGTTCTTC. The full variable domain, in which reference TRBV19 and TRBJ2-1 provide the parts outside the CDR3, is DGGITQSPKYLFRKEGQNVTLSCEQNLNHDAMYWYRQDPGQGLRLIYYSQIVNDFQKGDIAEGYSVSREKKESFPLTVTSAQKNPTAFYLCASSMGRLAGGVNEQFFGPGTRLTVL.

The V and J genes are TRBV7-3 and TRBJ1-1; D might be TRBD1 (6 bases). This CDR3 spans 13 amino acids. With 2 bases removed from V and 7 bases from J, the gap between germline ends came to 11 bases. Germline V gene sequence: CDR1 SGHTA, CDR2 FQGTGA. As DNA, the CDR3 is TGTGCCAGCAGCTTAGGACAGAACCGTGAAGCTTTCTTT. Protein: CASSLGQNREAFF.

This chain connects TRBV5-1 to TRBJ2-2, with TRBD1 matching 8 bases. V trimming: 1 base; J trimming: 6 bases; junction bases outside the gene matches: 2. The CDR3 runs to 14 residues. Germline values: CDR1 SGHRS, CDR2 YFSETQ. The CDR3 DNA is TGCGCCAGCAGCTTGCGGACAGGGCCCGGGGAGCTGTTTTTT. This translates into CASSLRTGPGELFF.

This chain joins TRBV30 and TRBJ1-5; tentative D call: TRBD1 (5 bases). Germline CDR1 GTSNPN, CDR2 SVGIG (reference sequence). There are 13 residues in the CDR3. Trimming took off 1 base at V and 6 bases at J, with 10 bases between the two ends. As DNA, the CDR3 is TGTGCCTGGAGTGGGACAACCGTTCAGCCCCAGCATTTT. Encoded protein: CAWSGTTVQPQHF.

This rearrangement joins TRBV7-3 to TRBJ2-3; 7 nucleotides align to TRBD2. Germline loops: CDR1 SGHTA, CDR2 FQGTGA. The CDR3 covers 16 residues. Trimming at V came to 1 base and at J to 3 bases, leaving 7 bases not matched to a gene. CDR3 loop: CASSLRGGSWTDTQYF. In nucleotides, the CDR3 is TGTGCCAGCAGCTTAAGGGGCGGGAGTTGGACAGATACGCAGTATTTT. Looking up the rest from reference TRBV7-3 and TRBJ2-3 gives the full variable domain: GAGVSQTPSNKVTEKGKYVELRCDPISGHTALYWYRQSLGQGPEFLIYFQGTGAADDSGLPNDRFFAVRPEGSVSTLKIQRTERGDSAVYLCASSLRGGSWTDTQYFGPGTRLTVL.

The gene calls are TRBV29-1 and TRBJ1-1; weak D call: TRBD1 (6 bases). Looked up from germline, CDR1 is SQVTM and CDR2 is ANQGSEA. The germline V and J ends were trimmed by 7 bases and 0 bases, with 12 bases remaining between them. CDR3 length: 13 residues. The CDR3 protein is CSGGREVNTEAFF. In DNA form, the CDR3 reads TGCAGCGGGGGGCGAGAGGTGAACACTGAAGCTTTCTTT.

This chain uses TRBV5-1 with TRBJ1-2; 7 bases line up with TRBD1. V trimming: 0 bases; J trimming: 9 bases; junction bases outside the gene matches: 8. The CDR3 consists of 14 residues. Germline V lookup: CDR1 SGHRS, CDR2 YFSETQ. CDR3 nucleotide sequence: TGCGCCAGCAGCTTGGACCAGGGGGATAAGAGCTACACCTTC. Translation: CASSLDQGDKSYTF. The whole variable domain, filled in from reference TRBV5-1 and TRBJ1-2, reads KAGVTQTPRYLIKTRGQQVTLSCSPISGHRSVSWYQQTPGQGLQFLFEYFSETQRNKGNFPGRFSGRQFSNSRSEMNVSTLELGDSALYLCASSLDQGDKSYTFGSGTRLTVV.

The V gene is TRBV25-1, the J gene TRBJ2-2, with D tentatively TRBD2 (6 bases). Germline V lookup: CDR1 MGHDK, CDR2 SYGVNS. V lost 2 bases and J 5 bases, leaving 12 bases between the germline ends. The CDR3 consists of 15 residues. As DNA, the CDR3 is TGTGCCAGCAGTGAACCGCGGGACTGGACCGGGGAGCTGTTTTTT. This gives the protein CASSEPRDWTGELFF.

In nucleotides, the CDR3 is TGTGCTAGTGGTTTGGTAGGGCTAGCGGGAGAGGGGGTAGAGACCCAGTACTTC. As protein: CASGLVGLAGEGVETQYF. The rearrangement joins TRBV12-5 to TRBJ2-5; 10 bases match TRBD2. The CDR3 length is 18 residues. The germline gives CDR1 LGHNT, CDR2 FRNRAP. V lost 0 bases, J lost 4 bases, and 11 bases stayed unmatched.

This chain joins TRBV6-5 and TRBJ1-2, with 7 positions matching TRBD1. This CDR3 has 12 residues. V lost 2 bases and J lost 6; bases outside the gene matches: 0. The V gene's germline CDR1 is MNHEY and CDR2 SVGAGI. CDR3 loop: CASSYTGDGYTF. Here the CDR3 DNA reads TGTGCCAGCAGTTACACAGGGGATGGCTACACCTTC.

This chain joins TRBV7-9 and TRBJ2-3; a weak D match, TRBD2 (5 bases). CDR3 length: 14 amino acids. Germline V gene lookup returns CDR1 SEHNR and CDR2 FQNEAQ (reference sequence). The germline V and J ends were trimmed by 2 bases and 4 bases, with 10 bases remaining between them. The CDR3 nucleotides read TGTGCCAGCAGCTTACCGGGGAGTGCAGATACGCAGTATTTT. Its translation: CASSLPGSADTQYF.

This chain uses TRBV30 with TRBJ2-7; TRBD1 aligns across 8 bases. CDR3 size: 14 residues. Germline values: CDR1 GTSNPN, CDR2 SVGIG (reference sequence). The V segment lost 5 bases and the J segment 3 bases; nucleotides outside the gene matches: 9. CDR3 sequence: CAWGTGTGNYEQYF. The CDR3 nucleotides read TGTGCCTGGGGGACCGGGACAGGAAACTACGAGCAGTACTTC.

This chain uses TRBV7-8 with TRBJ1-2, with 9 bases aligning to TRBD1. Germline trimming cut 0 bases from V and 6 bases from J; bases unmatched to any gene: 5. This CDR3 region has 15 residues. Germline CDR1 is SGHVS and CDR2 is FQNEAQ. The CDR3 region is CASSLAFGTGNGYTF. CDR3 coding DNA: TGTGCCAGCAGCTTAGCTTTCGGGACAGGGAATGGCTACACCTTC.

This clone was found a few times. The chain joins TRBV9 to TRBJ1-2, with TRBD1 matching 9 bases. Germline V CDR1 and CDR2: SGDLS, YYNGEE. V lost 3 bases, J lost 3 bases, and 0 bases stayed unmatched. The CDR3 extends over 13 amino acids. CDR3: CASSGDRDYGYTF. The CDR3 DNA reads TGTGCCAGCAGCGGGGACAGGGACTATGGCTACACCTTC. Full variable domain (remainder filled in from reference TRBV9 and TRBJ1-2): DSGVTQTPKHLITATGQRVTLRCSPRSGDLSVYWYQQSLDQGLQFLIQYYNGEERAKGNILERFSAQQFPDLHSELNLSSLELGDSALYFCASSGDRDYGYTFGSGTRLTVV.

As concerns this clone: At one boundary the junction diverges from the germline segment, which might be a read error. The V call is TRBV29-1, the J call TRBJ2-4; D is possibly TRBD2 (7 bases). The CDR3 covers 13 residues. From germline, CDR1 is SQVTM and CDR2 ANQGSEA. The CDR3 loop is CSVVRGLGNIQHF. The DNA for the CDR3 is TGCAGCGTTGTGCGGGGGCTCGGAAACATTCAGCACTTC.

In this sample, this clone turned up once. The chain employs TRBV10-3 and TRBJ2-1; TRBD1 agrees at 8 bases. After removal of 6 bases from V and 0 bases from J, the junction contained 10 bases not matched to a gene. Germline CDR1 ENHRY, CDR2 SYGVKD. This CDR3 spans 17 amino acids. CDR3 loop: CAISDAGQGSSYNEQFF. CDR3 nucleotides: TGTGCCATCAGCGACGCCGGACAGGGAAGCTCCTACAATGAGCAGTTCTTC.

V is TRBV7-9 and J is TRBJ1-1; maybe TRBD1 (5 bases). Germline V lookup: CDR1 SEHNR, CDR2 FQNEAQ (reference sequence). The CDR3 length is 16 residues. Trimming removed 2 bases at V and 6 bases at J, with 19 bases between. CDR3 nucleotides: TGTGCCAGCAGCTTAAGGGGCGGGGCGATTAACGCTGAAGCTTTCTTT. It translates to CASSLRGGAINAEAFF. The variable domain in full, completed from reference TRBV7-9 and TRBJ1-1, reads DTGVSQNPRHKITKRGQNVTFRCDPISEHNRLYWYRQTLGQGPEFLTYFQNEAQLEKSRLLSDRFSAERPKGSFSTLEIQRTEQGDSAMYLCASSLRGGAINAEAFFGQGTRLTVV.

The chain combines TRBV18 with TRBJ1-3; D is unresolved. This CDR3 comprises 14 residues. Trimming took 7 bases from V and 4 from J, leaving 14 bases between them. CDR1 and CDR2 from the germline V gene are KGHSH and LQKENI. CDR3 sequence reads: CASCEDSGGNTIYF. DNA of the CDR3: TGTGCCAGCTGCGAGGACTCGGGCGGAAACACCATATATTTT.

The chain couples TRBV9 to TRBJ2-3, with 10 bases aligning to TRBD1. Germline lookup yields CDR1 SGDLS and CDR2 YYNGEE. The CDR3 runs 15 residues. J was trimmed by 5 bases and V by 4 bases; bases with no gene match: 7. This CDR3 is CASSLGTGVVDTQYF. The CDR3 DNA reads TGTGCCAGCAGCCTGGGGACAGGGGTAGTAGATACGCAGTATTTT.

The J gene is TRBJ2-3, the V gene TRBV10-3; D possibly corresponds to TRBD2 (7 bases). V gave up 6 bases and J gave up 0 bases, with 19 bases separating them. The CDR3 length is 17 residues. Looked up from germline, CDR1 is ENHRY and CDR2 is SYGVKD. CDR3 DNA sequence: TGTGCCATCAGCCCGGGGGGCTTGACCTCTAGCACAGATACGCAGTATTTT. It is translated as CAISPGGLTSSTDTQYF.

CDR3 amino acids: CASSDRVFTEAFF. In nucleotides, the CDR3 is TGTGCCAGCAGCGACAGGGTTTTCACTGAAGCTTTCTTT. This chain joins TRBV14 and TRBJ1-1; 7 nucleotides align to TRBD1. The CDR3 runs to 13 residues. The V and J ends lost 5 bases and 4 bases, in that order; junction bases with no gene match: 4. Germline loops: CDR1 SGHDN, CDR2 FVKESK.

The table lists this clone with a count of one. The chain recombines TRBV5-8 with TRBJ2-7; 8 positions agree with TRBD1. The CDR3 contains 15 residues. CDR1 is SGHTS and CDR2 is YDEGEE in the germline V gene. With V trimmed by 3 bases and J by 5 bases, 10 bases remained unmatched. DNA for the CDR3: TGTGCCAGCAGCTCTACGAGGACAGGGTTGGACGAGCAGTACTTC. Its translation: CASSSTRTGLDEQYF.

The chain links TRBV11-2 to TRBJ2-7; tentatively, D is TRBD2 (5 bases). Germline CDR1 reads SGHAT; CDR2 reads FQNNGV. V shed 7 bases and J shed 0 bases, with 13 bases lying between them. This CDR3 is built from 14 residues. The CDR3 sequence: CASTPDRGSYEQYF. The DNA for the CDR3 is TGTGCCAGCACGCCGGACCGGGGCTCCTACGAGCAGTACTTC.